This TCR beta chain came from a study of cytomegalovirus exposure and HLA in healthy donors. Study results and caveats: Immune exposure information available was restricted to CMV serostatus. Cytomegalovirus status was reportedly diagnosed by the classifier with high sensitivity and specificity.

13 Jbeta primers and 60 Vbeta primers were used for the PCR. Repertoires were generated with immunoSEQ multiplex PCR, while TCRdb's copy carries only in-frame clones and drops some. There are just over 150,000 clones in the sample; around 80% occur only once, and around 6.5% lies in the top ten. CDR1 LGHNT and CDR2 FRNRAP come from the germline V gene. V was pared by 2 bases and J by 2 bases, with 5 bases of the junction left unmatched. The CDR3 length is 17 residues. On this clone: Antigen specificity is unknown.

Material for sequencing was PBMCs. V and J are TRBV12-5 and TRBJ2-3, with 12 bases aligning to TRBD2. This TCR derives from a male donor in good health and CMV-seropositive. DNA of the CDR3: TGTGCTAGTGGTTTGCAAGGACTAGCGGGGACCACAGATACGCAGTATTTT. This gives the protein CASGLQGLAGTTDTQYF.